These 18 T cell receptor beta chains were all obtained from the same sample, sequenced in a study of CD8 T cells in Susac syndrome. Roughly 0.45 to 1 ug RNA was reverse transcribed with random hexamers. TCRdb redid the calling of the immunoSEQ multiplex PCR reads with MiXCR, one entry per CDR3 protein. The table shows some 170,000 distinct CDR3 sequences, with 80% to 95% occurring only once. Input material: CD4+ T cells from PBMCs. The origin of the receptors is a human donor in good health.

In its sample, this clonotype was seen once. The V and J genes are TRBV5-1 and TRBJ2-2; D is ambiguous. Trimming took 2 bases from V and 7 from J, leaving 12 bases between them. The CDR3 is 14 residues long. In germline, CDR1 is SGHRS, CDR2 YFSETQ. The CDR3 spells CASSFARNNGELFF. Here the CDR3 DNA reads TGCGCCAGCAGCTTCGCTAGGAATAACGGGGAGCTGTTTTTT.

This chain links TRBV6-4 with TRBJ1-1; unclear D gene. The V end was cut by 8 bases, the J end by 11 bases, with 9 bases between. The CDR3 sequence is 9 residues long. The germline CDR1 and CDR2 sequences are MRHNA and SNTAGT. CDR3 nucleotides: TGTGCCAGCTCCTACTTCGCTTTCTTT. Translated: CASSYFAFF.

The V gene is TRBV2, the J gene TRBJ2-1, with a tentative D call TRBD1 (6 bases). Germline V CDR1 and CDR2: SNHLY, FYNNEI. The CDR3 is 13 residues long. Trimming cost V 4 bases and J 7 bases, with 11 bases left between them. In DNA, the CDR3 is TGTGCCAGCAGTGCCCTACAGGGTAATGAGCAGTTCTTC. Translated, it gives CASSALQGNEQFF.

The chain uses TRBV29-1 and TRBJ1-1, with unresolved D. V shed 6 bases and J shed 6 bases, with 11 bases lying between them. The CDR3 is made up of 11 amino acids. Per the germline V gene, CDR1 is SQVTM and CDR2 is ANQGSEA. The CDR3 region has the DNA TGCAGCGTGGAAAGCCCCGCTGAAGCTTTCTTT. Its protein is CSVESPAEAFF.

This clonotype appeared a few times. The chain combines TRBV20-1 with TRBJ1-2, with no clear D. V was shortened by 5 bases and J by 4 bases, with 11 bases between the two germline ends. CDR3 size: 12 residues. The germline V gene has CDR1 DFQATT and CDR2 SNEGSKA (reference sequence). In DNA form, the CDR3 reads TGCAGTGCTGGGTTACCGCCCTATGGCTACACCTTC. Protein product: CSAGLPPYGYTF.

The V and J genes are TRBV5-4 and TRBJ2-2; 13 bases align to TRBD2. V shed 0 bases, J shed 4 bases, and the junction held 6 bases outside the gene matches. This CDR3 is built from 18 residues. Looked up from germline, CDR1 is SGHNT and CDR2 is YYREEE (reference sequence). The CDR3, as DNA: TGTGCCAGCAGCTTGGGACTAGCGGGGGGCCGGGGCACCGGGGAGCTGTTTTTT. This gives the protein CASSLGLAGGRGTGELFF. Variable domain in full (rest from reference TRBV5-4 and TRBJ2-2): ETGVTQSPTHLIKTRGQQVTLRCSSQSGHNTVSWYQQALGQGPQFIFQYYREEENGRGNFPPRFSGLQFPNYSSELNVNALELDDSALYLCASSLGLAGGRGTGELFFGEGSRLTVL.

The chain uses TRBV2 and TRBJ1-1, with 7 positions matching TRBD1. The germline V gene has CDR1 SNHLY and CDR2 FYNNEI. The CDR3 totals 14 residues. V shed 4 bases, J shed 7 bases, and the junction held 9 bases outside the gene matches. The CDR3 spells CASSGRGRMIEAFF. CDR3 sequence (DNA): TGTGCCAGCAGTGGAAGGGGGCGGATGATTGAAGCTTTCTTT.

The V and J genes are TRBV4-2 and TRBJ1-5, with 8 bases identical to TRBD1. The CDR3 spans 16 residues. V shed 0 bases, J shed 6 bases, and the junction held 7 bases outside the gene matches. Germline CDR1 reads LGHNA; CDR2 reads YNFKEQ. Here the CDR3 reads CASSQDGGQAGQPQHF. CDR3 nucleotides: TGTGCCAGCAGCCAAGATGGGGGACAGGCAGGTCAGCCCCAGCATTTT.

The CDR3 nucleotides read TGTGCCAGCAACAGGGCCGGGACCGGGGAGCTGTTTTTT. Translation: CASNRAGTGELFF. This chain connects TRBV3-1 to TRBJ2-2, with D perhaps TRBD1 (6 bases). Germline values: CDR1 LGHDT, CDR2 YNNKEL (reference sequence). Trimming took 7 bases from V and 5 from J, leaving 11 bases between them. This CDR3 comprises 13 residues.

This chain links TRBV29-1 with TRBJ1-1, with a possible D match to TRBD1 (5 bases). The CDR3 consists of 13 residues. V gave up 1 base and J gave up 0 bases, with 6 bases separating them. The germline V gene encodes CDR1 SQVTM and CDR2 ANQGSEA. This CDR3 reads CSVEVTVNTEAFF. The CDR3 nucleotides are TGCAGCGTTGAAGTGACAGTGAACACTGAAGCTTTCTTT.

The chain has TRBV19 and TRBJ2-1, with 10 positions matching TRBD2. This CDR3 contains 13 residues. Germline CDR1 reads LNHDA; CDR2 reads SQIVND (reference sequence). Trimming removed 6 bases from V and 6 bases from J; junction bases left unmatched: 2. The CDR3 sequence: CASRASGGNEQFF. The CDR3 bases are TGTGCCAGTAGGGCTAGCGGGGGCAATGAGCAGTTCTTC.

The V and J genes are TRBV5-4 and TRBJ1-6; a possible D gene is TRBD1 (6 bases). The germline V and J ends were trimmed by 0 bases and 7 bases, with 14 bases remaining between them. The CDR3 is 16 residues long. Germline CDR1 reads SGHNT; CDR2 reads YYREEE (reference sequence). CDR3 nucleotides: TGTGCCAGCAGCTTGGCGGGGGGGGGCAGAAATTCACCCCTCCACTTT. Translating it yields CASSLAGGGRNSPLHF.

V usage is TRBV7-3 and J usage is TRBJ2-2; 7 bases match TRBD1. The germline CDR1 and CDR2 sequences are SGHTA and FQGTGA. This CDR3 comprises 15 residues. With V trimmed by 5 bases and J by 1 base, 4 bases remained unmatched. The CDR3 here is CASSPRTGNTGELFF. In DNA, the CDR3 is TGTGCCAGCAGCCCTAGGACAGGGAACACCGGGGAGCTGTTTTTT.

The V and J genes are TRBV29-1 and TRBJ1-4, with D perhaps TRBD1 (6 bases). The CDR3 has 12 amino acids. CDR1 and CDR2 (germline): SQVTM, ANQGSEA. Trimming stripped 5 bases from V and 5 bases from J, with 9 bases between. The CDR3 coding sequence is TGCAGCGTTATGGGGGCCAATGAAAAACTGTTTTTT. Its protein product is CSVMGANEKLFF.

The chain carries TRBV7-7 and TRBJ1-5, with TRBD1 identical over 7 bases. The trim removed 5 bases at V and 4 bases at J, leaving 5 bases unmatched. The CDR3 sequence is 14 residues long. CDR1 is SSHAT and CDR2 is FNYEAQ in the germline V gene (reference sequence). The CDR3 region is CASSPGQPNQPQHF. DNA for the CDR3: TGTGCCAGCAGCCCGGGACAGCCAAATCAGCCCCAGCATTTT.

V and J are TRBV3-1 and TRBJ1-2; D is perhaps TRBD1 (6 bases). The CDR3 totals 13 residues. CDR1 LGHDT and CDR2 YNNKEL come from the germline V gene (reference sequence). The ends were cut back, 0 bases at V and 5 bases at J, with 7 bases in the middle. CDR3 region: CASSQERGYGYTF. In nucleotides, the CDR3 is TGTGCCAGCAGCCAAGAAAGGGGGTATGGCTACACCTTC.

The V and J genes are TRBV19 and TRBJ1-1; perhaps TRBD1 as D (5 bases). The CDR3 covers 13 residues. V lost 3 bases to trimming and J lost 1 base, with 6 bases between them. Germline V gene sequence: CDR1 LNHDA, CDR2 SQIVND (reference sequence). CDR3 residues: CASSMRGNTEAFF. Here the CDR3 DNA reads TGTGCCAGTAGTATGAGGGGGAACACTGAAGCTTTCTTT.

Points on this clonotype: The junction and the germline gene differ at one end; a read error may be behind it. The chain combines TRBV7-2 with TRBJ2-5; TRBD2 agrees at 11 bases. This CDR3 is built from 14 residues. Germline values: CDR1 SGHTA, CDR2 FQGNSA. Here the CDR3 DNA reads TGTGCCAGCAGTTTAGCGGGGGGGCTCGAGACCCAGTACTTC. Amino acids: CASSLAGGLETQYF.